This T cell receptor beta chain was identified in a study of T cell repertoires in cytomegalovirus infection. The overall study: Matching HLA type and CMV infection were both indicated by public TCR beta signatures.

TCRdb re-analysed the reads in MiXCR, keeping a single row per CDR3 protein. The repertoire holds fewer than 200,000 distinct CDR3 sequences, with approximately 15% as singletons. Findings of the study overall: Identification of carriers of CMV plus the relevant HLA was achieved through cumulative public TCR beta family frequency. The ex vivo response was dominated by HLA-C-restricted CMV-specific TCR beta clonotypes.

This clonotype was recorded a few times. What it binds is unknown. The source of this sequence is a human donor in good health (CMV status not recorded). Some clones in this sample may be carry-over from other donors' samples. Source material: PBMCs.

The CDR3 here is CAMLDSGLSLYEQYF. In nucleotides, the CDR3 is TGTGCCATGCTCGACTCGGGTCTTTCCCTCTACGAGCAGTACTTC. The chain carries TRBV27 and TRBJ2-7; no reliable D call. The CDR3 has 15 amino acids. Trimming removed 10 bases at V and 3 bases at J, with 22 bases between. The germline CDR1 and CDR2 sequences are MNHEY and SMNVEV (reference sequence).